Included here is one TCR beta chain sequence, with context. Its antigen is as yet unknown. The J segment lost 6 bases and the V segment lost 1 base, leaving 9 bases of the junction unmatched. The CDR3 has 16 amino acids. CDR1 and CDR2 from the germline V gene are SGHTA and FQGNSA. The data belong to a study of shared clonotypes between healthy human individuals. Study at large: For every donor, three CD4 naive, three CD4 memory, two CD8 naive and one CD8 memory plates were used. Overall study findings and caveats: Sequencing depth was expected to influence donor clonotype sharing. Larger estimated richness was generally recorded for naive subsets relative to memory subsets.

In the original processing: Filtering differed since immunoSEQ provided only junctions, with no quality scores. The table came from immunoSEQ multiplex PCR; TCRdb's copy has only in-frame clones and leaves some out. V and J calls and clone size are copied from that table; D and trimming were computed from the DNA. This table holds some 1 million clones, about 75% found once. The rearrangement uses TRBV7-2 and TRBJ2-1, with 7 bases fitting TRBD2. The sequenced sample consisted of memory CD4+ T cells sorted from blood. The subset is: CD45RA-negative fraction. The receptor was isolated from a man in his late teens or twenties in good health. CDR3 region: CASSLVFSSGSNEQFF. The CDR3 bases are TGTGCCAGCAGCTTAGTATTTTCTAGCGGATCCAATGAGCAGTTCTTC.